This TCR beta chain comes out of a study of response to subunit inactivated influenza vaccine. Broader study findings: The authors suggested that few new T cells are recruited per seasonal influenza vaccination.

CDR3 length equals 16 residues. Between the trimmed V and J ends, which lost 5 bases and 7 bases, there was a span of 18 bases. Germline V lookup: CDR1 MNHNS, CDR2 SASEGT. In the case of this clonotype: The antigen remains unidentified.

TCRdb reanalysed the RT-PCR reads using MiXCR and keeps one entry per CDR3 protein. The sample yields around 480,000 distinct CDR3 sequences, more than 15% seen once. The TCR sequence derives from a man aged 45-69 years who received an inactivated influenza vaccine. The V call is TRBV6-1, the J call TRBJ1-6; D possibly corresponds to TRBD1 (5 bases). Sequencing was performed on CD4+ T cells sorted from PBMCs, taken less than 30 months after vaccination. CDR3 DNA: TGTGCCAGCAGTCCCGCCGGGACGGGGGTGAATTCACCCCTCCACTTT. Protein: CASSPAGTGVNSPLHF.